The 14 T cell receptor beta chains listed next were all sequenced from one sample in a study of siplizumab effects on memory and regulatory T cells. Generated by immunoSEQ multiplex PCR, the TCRdb table keeps only in-frame clones and is missing some. The sample has tens of thousands of clones, roughly 93% seen once. Material: CD8+ T cells sorted from blood. These receptors originate from a human donor in good health.

The table lists this clone with a count of one. V is TRBV5-1 and J is TRBJ2-2; the match to TRBD1 covers 12 bases. Germline lookup yields CDR1 SGHRS and CDR2 YFSETQ. With 2 bases clipped from V and 5 bases from J, the junction kept 13 bases outside the gene matches. The CDR3 covers 19 residues. The CDR3 coding sequence is TGCGCCAGCAGCTTAACCGGGACAGGGGGCGCCCCCCGAACCGGGGAGCTGTTTTTT. It yields the protein CASSLTGTGGAPRTGELFF.

A remark on this clone: One junction end does not reproduce the germline sequence, and a read error may be involved. This chain uses TRBV11-2 with TRBJ2-5; TRBD2 matches 9 bases. CDR1 is SGHAT and CDR2 is FQNNGV in the germline V gene. The CDR3 is 14 residues long. CDR3 in DNA: TGTGCCAGCAACTTAGCGGGAGAGGGAGAGACCCAGTACTTC. Its translation is CASNLAGEGETQYF.

This CDR3 is CASRTGTGELFF. The CDR3 nucleotides are TGTGCCAGCAGAACCGGGACCGGGGAGCTGTTTTTT. V usage is TRBV25-1 and J usage is TRBJ2-2; D is unresolved. Germline-derived CDR1 and CDR2 are MGHDK and SYGVNS. The ends were cut back, 6 bases at V and 5 bases at J, with 7 bases in the middle. The CDR3 sequence is 12 residues long. Complete variable domain (other parts from reference TRBV25-1 and TRBJ2-2): EADIYQTPRYLVIGTGKKITLECSQTMGHDKMYWYQQDPGMELHLIHYSYGVNSTEKGDLSSESTVSRIRTEHFPLTLESARPSHTSQYLCASRTGTGELFFGEGSRLTVL.

The chain joins TRBV4-1 to TRBJ2-5; 11 bases line up with TRBD2. The CDR3 has 15 amino acids. Germline loops: CDR1 MGHRA, CDR2 YSYEKL. The ends lost 2 bases at V and 4 bases at J; junction bases unmatched: 3. The CDR3 reads CASSQPGLAGETQYF. In nucleotides, the CDR3 is TGCGCCAGCAGCCAACCTGGACTAGCGGGAGAGACCCAGTACTTC.

The chain is built from TRBV27 and TRBJ2-3; D is possibly TRBD1 (5 bases). V gave up 4 bases and J gave up 4 bases, with 9 bases separating them. CDR1 MNHEY and CDR2 SMNVEV come from the germline V gene (reference sequence). This CDR3 has 13 residues. The CDR3 protein is CASSWQGSDTQYF. The CDR3 DNA is TGTGCCAGCAGTTGGCAGGGCTCAGATACGCAGTATTTT.

The rearrangement uses TRBV9 and TRBJ2-7; the D is unclear. V was trimmed by 0 bases and J by 2 bases, leaving 12 bases between them. CDR3 length equals 15 residues. Germline V lookup: CDR1 SGDLS, CDR2 YYNGEE. The CDR3 reads CASSVGVGHPYEQYF. Written as DNA, the CDR3 is TGTGCCAGCAGCGTAGGAGTAGGGCATCCCTACGAGCAGTACTTC. Looking up the rest from reference TRBV9 and TRBJ2-7 gives the full variable domain: DSGVTQTPKHLITATGQRVTLRCSPRSGDLSVYWYQQSLDQGLQFLIQYYNGEERAKGNILERFSAQQFPDLHSELNLSSLELGDSALYFCASSVGVGHPYEQYFGPGTRLTVT.

By share, this clone counts as medium-sized. The V gene is TRBV28, the J gene TRBJ1-4; D gene uncertain. The CDR3 extends over 15 amino acids. CDR1 and CDR2 from the germline V gene are MDHEN and SYDVKM. V was clipped by 6 bases and J by 0 bases, with 11 bases between them. CDR3 loop: CASSYRSATNEKLFF. CDR3 DNA: TGTGCCAGCAGCTACAGAAGTGCAACTAATGAAAAACTGTTTTTT.

The J gene is TRBJ2-2, the V gene TRBV9, with D tentatively TRBD2 (6 bases). V was clipped by 3 bases and J by 2 bases, with 17 bases between them. Germline-derived CDR1 and CDR2 are SGDLS and YYNGEE. This CDR3 comprises 17 residues. The chain's CDR3 is CASSDRPGLSNTGELFF. The DNA for the CDR3 is TGTGCCAGCAGCGACCGTCCGGGACTCTCTAACACCGGGGAGCTGTTTTTT.

The chain couples TRBV13 to TRBJ1-4; 7 nucleotides line up with TRBD1. Germline V lookup: CDR1 PRHDT, CDR2 FYEKMQ (reference sequence). V lost 3 bases, J lost 10 bases, and 8 bases stayed unmatched. The CDR3 covers 14 residues. CDR3 sequence reads: CASSFWTGQGKLFF. In nucleotides, the CDR3 is TGTGCCAGCAGCTTCTGGACAGGCCAAGGAAAACTGTTTTTT.

This chain links TRBV11-2 with TRBJ2-7, with D uncertain. The CDR3 sequence is 12 residues long. The V gene's germline CDR1 is SGHAT and CDR2 FQNNGV. V lost 3 bases to trimming and J lost 6 bases, with 9 bases between them. The CDR3 is CASSFDGSEQYF. CDR3 nucleotide sequence: TGTGCCAGCAGCTTCGACGGTTCCGAGCAGTACTTC.

This chain uses TRBV28 with TRBJ2-7; the match to TRBD1 covers 7 bases. Looked up from germline, CDR1 is MDHEN and CDR2 is SYDVKM. This CDR3 is built from 13 residues. Trimming took 6 bases from V and 0 from J; bases not matched to a gene: 2. The CDR3 reads CASRGQSSYEQYF. Written as DNA, the CDR3 is TGTGCCAGCAGGGGACAGTCCTCCTACGAGCAGTACTTC.

Here the CDR3 DNA reads TGTGCCAGCAGCGCGAACGGGAGGAACACTGAAGCTTTCTTT. This codes for CASSANGRNTEAFF. The chain recombines TRBV21-1 with TRBJ1-1. TRBV21-1 is listed as a pseudogene. The CDR3 has 14 amino acids.

The V call is TRBV11-2, the J call TRBJ2-7; no definite D call. CDR3 length: 12 amino acids. From germline, CDR1 is SGHAT and CDR2 FQNNGV. The V end was cut by 2 bases, the J end by 4 bases, with 6 bases between. CDR3 loop: CASSLPVYEQYF. Written as DNA, the CDR3 is TGTGCCAGCAGCTTACCTGTTTACGAGCAGTACTTC. The whole variable domain, filled in from reference TRBV11-2 and TRBJ2-7, reads EAGVAQSPRYKIIEKRQSVAFWCNPISGHATLYWYQQILGQGPKLLIQFQNNGVVDDSQLPKDRFSAERLKGVDSTLKIQPAKLEDSAVYLCASSLPVYEQYFGPGTRLTVT.

V gene TRBV19 combines with J gene TRBJ2-2; TRBD1 matches at 8 bases. This CDR3 region has 15 residues. After removal of 8 bases from V and 2 bases from J, the junction contained 7 bases not matched to a gene. Per germline, CDR1 LNHDA and CDR2 SQIVND (reference sequence). Written as DNA, the CDR3 is TGTGCCAGTGCCTACAGGGGGACAAACACCGGGGAGCTGTTTTTT. Protein sequence: CASAYRGTNTGELFF.